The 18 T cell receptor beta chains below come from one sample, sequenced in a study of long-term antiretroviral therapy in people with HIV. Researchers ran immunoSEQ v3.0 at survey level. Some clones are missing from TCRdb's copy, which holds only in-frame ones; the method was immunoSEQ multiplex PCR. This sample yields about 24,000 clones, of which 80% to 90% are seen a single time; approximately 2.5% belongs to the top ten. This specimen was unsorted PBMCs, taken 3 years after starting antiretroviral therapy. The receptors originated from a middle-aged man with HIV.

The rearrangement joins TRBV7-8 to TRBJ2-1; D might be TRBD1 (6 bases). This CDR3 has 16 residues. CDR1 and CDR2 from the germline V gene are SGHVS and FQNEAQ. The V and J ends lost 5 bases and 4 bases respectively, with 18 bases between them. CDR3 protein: CASSTYRDNRYNEQFF. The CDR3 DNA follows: TGTGCCAGCAGCACATACCGGGACAATAGATACAATGAGCAGTTCTTC.

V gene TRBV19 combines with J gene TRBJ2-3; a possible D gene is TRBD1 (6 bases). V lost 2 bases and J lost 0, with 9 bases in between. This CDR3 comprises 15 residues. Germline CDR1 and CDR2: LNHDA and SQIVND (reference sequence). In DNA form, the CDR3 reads TGTGCCAGTAGTATACCAGGGGTCAGCACAGATACGCAGTATTTT. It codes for CASSIPGVSTDTQYF.

The CDR3 DNA is TGTGCCACCAGCGGGAGCAGGGGGTTAAACACCATATATTTT. Its translation: CATSGSRGLNTIYF. V gene TRBV15 combines with J gene TRBJ1-3; 7 bases align to TRBD1. This CDR3 has 14 amino acids. Germline assignment: CDR1 LNHNV and CDR2 YYDKDF (reference sequence). The junction had 7 bases not matched to a gene; V was cut back by 5 bases and J by 6 bases.

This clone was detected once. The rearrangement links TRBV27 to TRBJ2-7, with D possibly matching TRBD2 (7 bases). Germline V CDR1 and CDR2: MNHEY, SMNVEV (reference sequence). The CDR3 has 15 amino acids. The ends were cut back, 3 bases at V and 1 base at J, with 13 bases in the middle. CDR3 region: CASSFTGGLSYEQYF. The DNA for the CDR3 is TGTGCCAGCAGTTTCACCGGGGGGCTGTCCTACGAGCAGTACTTC.

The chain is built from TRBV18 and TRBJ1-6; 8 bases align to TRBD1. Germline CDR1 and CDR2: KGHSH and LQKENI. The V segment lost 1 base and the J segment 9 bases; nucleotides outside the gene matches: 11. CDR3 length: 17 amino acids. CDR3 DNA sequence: TGTGCCAGCTCACCACTCGGGGGACAGGCATCACGTTCACCCCTCCACTTT. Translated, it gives CASSPLGGQASRSPLHF.

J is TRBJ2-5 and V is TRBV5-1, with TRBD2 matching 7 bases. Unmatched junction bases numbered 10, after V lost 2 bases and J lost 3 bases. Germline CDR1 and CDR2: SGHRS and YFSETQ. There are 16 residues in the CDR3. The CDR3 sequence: CASSFTAGKGEETQYF. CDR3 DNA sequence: TGCGCCAGCAGCTTTACAGCGGGGAAAGGAGAAGAGACCCAGTACTTC.

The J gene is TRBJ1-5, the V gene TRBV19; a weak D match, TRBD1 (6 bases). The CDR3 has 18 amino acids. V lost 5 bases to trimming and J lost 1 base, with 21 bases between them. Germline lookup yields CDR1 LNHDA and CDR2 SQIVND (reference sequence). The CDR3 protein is CASSPRGGAYPSNQPQHF. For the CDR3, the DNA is TGTGCCAGTAGTCCCCGCGGGGGGGCCTATCCAAGCAATCAGCCCCAGCATTTT. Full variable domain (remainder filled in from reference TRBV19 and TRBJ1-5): DGGITQSPKYLFRKEGQNVTLSCEQNLNHDAMYWYRQDPGQGLRLIYYSQIVNDFQKGDIAEGYSVSREKKESFPLTVTSAQKNPTAFYLCASSPRGGAYPSNQPQHFGDGTRLSIL.

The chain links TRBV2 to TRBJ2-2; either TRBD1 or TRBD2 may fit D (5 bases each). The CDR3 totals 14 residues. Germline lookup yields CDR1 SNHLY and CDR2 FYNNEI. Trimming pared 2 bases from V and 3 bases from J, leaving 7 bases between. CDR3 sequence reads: CASSEQGHTGELFF. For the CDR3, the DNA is TGTGCCAGCAGTGAACAGGGACACACCGGGGAGCTGTTTTTT.

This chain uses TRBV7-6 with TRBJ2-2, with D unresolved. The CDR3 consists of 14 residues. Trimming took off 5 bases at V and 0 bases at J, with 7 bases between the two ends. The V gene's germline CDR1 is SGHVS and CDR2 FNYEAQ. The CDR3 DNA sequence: TGTGCCAGCAGCCCAACAGCGAACACCGGGGAGCTGTTTTTT. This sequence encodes CASSPTANTGELFF.

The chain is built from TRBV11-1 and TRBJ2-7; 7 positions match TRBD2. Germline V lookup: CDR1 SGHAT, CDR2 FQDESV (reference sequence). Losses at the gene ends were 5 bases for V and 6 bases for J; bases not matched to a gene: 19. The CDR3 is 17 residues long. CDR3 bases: TGTGCCAGCAGCCTTCTTGTAGCGGGTCCTATCGCGGTCGAGCAGTACTTC. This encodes CASSLLVAGPIAVEQYF.

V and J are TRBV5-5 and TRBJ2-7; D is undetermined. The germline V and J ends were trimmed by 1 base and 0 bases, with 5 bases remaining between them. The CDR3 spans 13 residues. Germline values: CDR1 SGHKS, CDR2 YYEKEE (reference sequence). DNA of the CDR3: TGTGCCAGCAGCTTGCCAGCCTCCTACGAGCAGTACTTC. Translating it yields CASSLPASYEQYF.

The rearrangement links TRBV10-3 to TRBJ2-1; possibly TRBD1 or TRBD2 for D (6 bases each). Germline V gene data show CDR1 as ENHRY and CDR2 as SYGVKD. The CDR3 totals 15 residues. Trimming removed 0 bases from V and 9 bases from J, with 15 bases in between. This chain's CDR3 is CAISESRGRGAEQFF. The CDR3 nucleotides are TGTGCCATCAGTGAGTCGAGGGGAAGGGGGGCTGAGCAGTTCTTC.

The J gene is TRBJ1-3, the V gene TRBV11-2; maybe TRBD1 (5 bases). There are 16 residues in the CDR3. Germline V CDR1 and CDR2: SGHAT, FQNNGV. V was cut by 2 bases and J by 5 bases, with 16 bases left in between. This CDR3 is CASSLRMGQGRNTIYF. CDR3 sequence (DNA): TGTGCCAGCAGCTTACGAATGGGTCAGGGCAGAAACACCATATATTTT.

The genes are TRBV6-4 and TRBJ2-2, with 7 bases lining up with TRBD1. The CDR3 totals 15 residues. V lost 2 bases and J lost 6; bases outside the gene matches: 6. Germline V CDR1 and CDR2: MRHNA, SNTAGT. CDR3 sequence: CASSDGAGGSGELFF. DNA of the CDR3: TGTGCCAGCAGTGACGGGGCAGGGGGATCCGGGGAGCTGTTTTTT.

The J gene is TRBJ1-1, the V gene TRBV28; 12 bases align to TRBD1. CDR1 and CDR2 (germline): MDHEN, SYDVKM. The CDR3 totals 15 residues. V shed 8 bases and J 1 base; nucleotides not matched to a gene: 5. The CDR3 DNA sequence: TGTGCCAGCTGGGACAGGGGGCGCGGGAACACTGAAGCTTTCTTT. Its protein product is CASWDRGRGNTEAFF.

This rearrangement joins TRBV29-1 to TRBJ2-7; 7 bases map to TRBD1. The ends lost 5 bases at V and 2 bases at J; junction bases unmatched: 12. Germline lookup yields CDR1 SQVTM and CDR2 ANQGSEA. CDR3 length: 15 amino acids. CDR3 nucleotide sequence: TGCAGCGTTATCGTTCGGGGACAGATAACCTACGAGCAGTACTTC. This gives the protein CSVIVRGQITYEQYF.

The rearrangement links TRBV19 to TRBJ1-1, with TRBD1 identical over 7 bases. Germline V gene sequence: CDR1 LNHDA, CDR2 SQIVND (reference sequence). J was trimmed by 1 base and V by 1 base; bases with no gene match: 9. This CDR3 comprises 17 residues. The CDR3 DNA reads TGTGCCAGTAGTATAGGACAGGGTTTAATGACGAACACTGAAGCTTTCTTT. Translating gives CASSIGQGLMTNTEAFF.

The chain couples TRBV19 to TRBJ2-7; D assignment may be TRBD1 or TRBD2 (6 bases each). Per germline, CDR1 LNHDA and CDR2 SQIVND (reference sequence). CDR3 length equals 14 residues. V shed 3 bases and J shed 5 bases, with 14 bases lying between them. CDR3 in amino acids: CASSMRGRGDEQYF. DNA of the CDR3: TGTGCCAGTAGTATGCGGGGCAGGGGCGACGAGCAGTACTTC.